The 8 T cell receptor beta chains below come from one sample, sequenced in a study of spatial heterogeneity in lung cancer. MiXCR, applied by TCRdb to the 5' RACE reads, yields one record per CDR3 protein. The sample lists 40,000 to 45,000 distinct CDR3 sequences; approximately 7% were seen once. The time point is: sample taken at primary tumor resection. Sequencing was performed on whole RNA extracted from tumor and nontumor lung tissue, or from frozen PBMC, and the material was left unsorted. The source was PBMCs, collected at surgery. These receptors were obtained from a female donor with early-stage non-small cell lung cancer.

The chain couples TRBV15 to TRBJ2-7; D remains unclear. V was pared by 3 bases and J by 1 base, with 13 bases between. In germline, CDR1 is LNHNV, CDR2 YYDKDF (reference sequence). The CDR3 spans 15 residues. This CDR3 reads CATSSFNSYSYEQYF. The CDR3 region has the DNA TGTGCCACCAGCAGTTTCAACTCCTATTCCTACGAGCAGTACTTC.

This clonotype showed up many times. V is TRBV7-3 and J is TRBJ2-4, with a possible D match to TRBD2 (5 bases). V lost 5 bases, J lost 3 bases, and 14 bases lay in between. This CDR3 spans 15 amino acids. In germline, CDR1 is SGHTA, CDR2 FQGTGA. This CDR3 reads CASSPGGGGKNIQYF. The CDR3 DNA reads TGTGCCAGCAGCCCCGGCGGAGGAGGCAAAAACATTCAGTACTTC.

This clonotype was counted only a few times. This sequence joins TRBV29-1 and TRBJ1-6; 9 nucleotides match TRBD1. In germline, CDR1 is SQVTM, CDR2 ANQGSEA. V gave up 5 bases and J gave up 8 bases; unmatched junction bases: 19. The CDR3 has 18 residues. In DNA, the CDR3 is TGCAGCGTTTCCTCCCGGGACAGGGAATGGTGGGTTGATTCACCCCTCCACTTT. Protein: CSVSSRDREWWVDSPLHF.

This clonotype was counted at least ten times. The gene calls are TRBV27 and TRBJ2-7; TRBD1 agrees at 8 bases. The trim removed 6 bases at V and 0 bases at J, leaving 7 bases unmatched. Germline CDR1 reads MNHEY; CDR2 reads SMNVEV (reference sequence). The CDR3 has 15 amino acids. In nucleotides, the CDR3 is TGTGCCAGCAGGACAGGGGTCTTTCGCTCCTACGAGCAGTACTTC. This sequence encodes CASRTGVFRSYEQYF.

This clonotype showed up just a few times. The CDR3 nucleotides read TGCGCCAGCAGCTTAGCGGGAACCCTCGTGGACACCATATATTTT. It yields the protein CASSLAGTLVDTIYF. V gene TRBV4-1 combines with J gene TRBJ1-3; D uncertain. CDR3 length: 15 residues. Trimming took 5 bases from V and 8 from J, leaving 19 bases between them. The V gene's germline CDR1 is MGHRA and CDR2 YSYEKL.

This clonotype has a count of ten or more. V and J are TRBV4-2 and TRBJ1-1, with D hard to call. The CDR3 runs to 13 residues. Trimming shortened V by 2 bases and J by 5 bases, and 9 bases separated the two germline ends. Germline values: CDR1 LGHNA, CDR2 YNFKEQ. CDR3 residues: CASSQIVATEAFF. CDR3 coding DNA: TGTGCCAGCAGCCAAATAGTTGCTACTGAAGCTTTCTTT.

This chain joins TRBV5-4 and TRBJ2-2; D gene ambiguous. V lost 3 bases and J 6 bases, leaving 15 bases between the germline ends. The CDR3 is 15 amino acids. In germline, CDR1 is SGHNT, CDR2 YYREEE (reference sequence). CDR3 amino acids: CASSSGRSSSGELFF. Here the CDR3 DNA reads TGTGCCAGCAGCTCGGGTCGATCGAGCTCCGGGGAGCTGTTTTTT.

This chain joins TRBV11-3 and TRBJ2-1; weak D call: TRBD2 (5 bases). Trimming left V 1 base short and J 7 bases short, with 8 bases between. CDR3 length: 13 amino acids. Germline values: CDR1 SGHNT, CDR2 YENEEA. The CDR3 loop reads CASSLAGGNEQFF. The CDR3 bases are TGTGCCAGCAGCTTAGCGGGCGGGAATGAGCAGTTCTTC.